This is a list of T cell receptor beta chains from one sample in a study of T cell responses to AZD1222 COVID-19 vaccine. The protocol was immunoSEQ multiplex PCR, while the TCRdb copy is restricted to in-frame clones and leaves out a portion. Here the sample spans around 200,000 clones, 85% to 90% being singletons. This specimen consisted of peripheral blood, obtained on day 0 of AZD1222 vaccination. The receptors originated from an adult in good health. Each CDR3 is given with its conserved first and last residue. The D gene is left open where the match is weak. Expanded clones are given a class, and other clones once, few, many or no size at all.

TRBJ2-1 | . | TRBD2 | TRBV9 | TGTGCCAGCAGCGTAGGTCCCCTAGCGGGGGGTATCAATGAGCAGTTCTTC | CASSVGPLAGGINEQFF
TRBJ1-4 | once | . | TRBV7-9 | TGTGCCAGCAGTCGAGGGAGTAATGAAAAACTGTTTTTT | CASSRGSNEKLFF
TRBJ2-1 | . | . | TRBV12-3/TRBV12-4 | TGTGCCAGCACCCTACCCACAGGGAATGAGCAGTTCTTC | CASTLPTGNEQFF
TRBJ2-2 | . | . | TRBV19 | TGTGCCAGCCGTATCGCCGGGGAGCTGTTTTTT | CASRIAGELFF
TRBJ1-1 | . | . | TRBV20-1 | TGCAGTGCTAGTTCGGGGGGATGGGAGAACACTGAAGCTTTCTTT | CSASSGGWENTEAFF
TRBJ2-1 | . | . | TRBV27 | TGTGCCAGCAGTTTGCGGGTTTCCTACAATGAGCAGTTCTTC | CASSLRVSYNEQFF
TRBJ1-5 | once | . | TRBV12-5 | TGTGCTAGTGCTAATCTCCGGGGAGGGGAGGATCAGCCCCAGCATTTT | CASANLRGGEDQPQHF
TRBJ1-1 | . | . | TRBV28 | TGTGCCAGCAGTTTAATGGGAGGGCCCCACACTGAAGCTTTCTTT | CASSLMGGPHTEAFF
TRBJ2-5 | . | TRBD2 | TRBV7-2 | TGTGCCACCATGTCCGGCGGGGGGGCCGGGGAGACCCAGTACTTC | CATMSGGGAGETQYF
TRBJ2-7 | . | TRBD1 | TRBV7-9 | TGTGCCAGCAGCTCACAGGGGGCTGGGGAGCAGTACTTC | CASSSQGAGEQYF
TRBJ1-1 | once | . | TRBV19 | TGTGCCAGTAGTATAGCCAAGGGGAGCACTGAAGCTTTCTTT | CASSIAKGSTEAFF
TRBJ2-6 | . | TRBD1 | TRBV9 | TGTGCCAGCAGCGTAGTTGGGCAGGGGGCGCAAGGGGCCAACGTCCTGACTTTC | CASSVVGQGAQGANVLTF
TRBJ1-1 | . | . | TRBV7-2 | TGTGCCAGCAGCCCCCAGGAGGTACGTTACACTGAAGCTTTCTTT | CASSPQEVRYTEAFF
TRBJ1-2 | . | . | TRBV12-3/TRBV12-4 | TGTGCCAGCAGTTTTGGGGCAAACTATGGCTACACCTTC | CASSFGANYGYTF
TRBJ2-1 | . | TRBD2 | TRBV7-6 | TGTGCCAGCAGCCTGAGCGGGAGAGGAGACAATGAGCAGTTCTTC | CASSLSGRGDNEQFF
TRBJ2-7 | . | TRBD1 | TRBV24-1 | TGTGCCACCAGTGATTTAATTCCGGGACAGGGTCGGGTCGAGCAGTACTTC | CATSDLIPGQGRVEQYF
TRBJ2-5 | . | TRBD2 | TRBV3-1/TRBV3-2 | TGTGCCAGCAGCCCCCGACTCCGGGCTCAGCGGGGGACGGCCCAGTACTTC | CASSPRLRAQRGTAQYF
TRBJ1-2 | once | TRBD1 | TRBV18 | TGTGCCAGCTCACCTGGACAGGGAGTGGACTATGGCTACACCTTC | CASSPGQGVDYGYTF
TRBJ2-3 | once | TRBD2 | TRBV24-1 | TGTGCCACCAGTGACCCGGGACTAGCTAGCACAGATACGCAGTATTTT | CATSDPGLASTDTQYF
TRBJ1-4 | . | TRBD1 | TRBV15 | TGTGCCACCAGCAGAGCGGGGGACAGGAATGAAAAACTGTTTTTT | CATSRAGDRNEKLFF
TRBJ2-7 | . | TRBD1 | TRBV7-2 | TGTGCCAGCAGTCACGGGACAGGGGGCATCTACGAGCAGTACTTC | CASSHGTGGIYEQYF
TRBJ2-1 | . | TRBD2 | TRBV4-3 | TGCGCCAGCAGCCGGCAGCCGGGACTAGAATCGTACAATGAGCAGTTCTTC | CASSRQPGLESYNEQFF
TRBJ1-5 | . | . | TRBV19 | TGTGCCAGTAGTCCCGGGGTGGGGCCCCAGCATTTT | CASSPGVGPQHF
TRBJ2-3 | . | . | TRBV5-1 | TGCGCCAGCAGCTTGCAGGGATTAAGCACAGATACGCAGTATTTT | CASSLQGLSTDTQYF
TRBJ1-5 | . | . | TRBV27 | TGTGCCAGCAGTTTGGAATGGGGGGACAATCAGCCCCAGCATTTT | CASSLEWGDNQPQHF
TRBJ2-1 | . | . | TRBV9 | TGTGCCAGCAGCCCGGCGGGGCTGGGTGGGATGGGTCAGTTCTTC | CASSPAGLGGMGQFF
TRBJ1-2 | few | . | TRBV4-3 | TGCGCCAGCAGCCAAGGGGGACACTATGGCTACACCTTC | CASSQGGHYGYTF
TRBJ1-2 | . | TRBD1 | TRBV9 | TGTGCCAGCAGCGTGGCTCCGACAGGGGCCCATGGCTACACCTTC | CASSVAPTGAHGYTF
TRBJ1-5 | . | . | TRBV28 | TGTGCCAGCTCTTTGGAGCCTCGGCAGCCCCAGCATTTT | CASSLEPRQPQHF
TRBJ1-1 | . | TRBD1 | TRBV9 | TGTGCCTCTCGGGAGGGCAGGGGGCATAACACTGAAGCTTTCTTT | CASREGRGHNTEAFF
TRBJ1-4 | few | TRBD1 | TRBV5-5 | TGTGCCAGCAGCTTGGACGCCCAGGGGGGTAATGAAAAACTGTTTTTT | CASSLDAQGGNEKLFF
TRBJ1-2 | . | . | TRBV6-2/TRBV6-3 | TGTGCCAGCAGTTCCCACACCGGATCTCCTTATGGCTACACCTTC | CASSSHTGSPYGYTF
TRBJ2-1 | . | . | TRBV5-3 | TGTGCCAGAAGCTCAGCGGGCGGCCGAGTCGATGAGCAGTTCTTC | CARSSAGGRVDEQFF
TRBJ1-4 | . | TRBD1 | TRBV9 | TGTGCCAGCAGCGTAGCCGGGCAGGGGGGGGAAAAACTGTTTTTT | CASSVAGQGGEKLFF
TRBJ2-3 | . | TRBD2 | TRBV6-1 | TGTGCCAGCAGTGATCTAGCGGGGGGGCCGGATACGCAGTATTTT | CASSDLAGGPDTQYF
TRBJ2-3 | . | . | TRBV6-1 | TGTGCCAGCAGTGAAGCTTGGACAGATACGCAGTATTTT | CASSEAWTDTQYF
TRBJ2-1 | . | TRBD2 | TRBV9 | TGTGCCAGCAGCGTAGGGACTAGCGGGGGGGCAAACCTTAAGAGGAGCTCCTACAATGAGCAGTTCTTC | CASSVGTSGGANLKRSSYNEQFF
TRBJ2-1 | . | TRBD2 | TRBV10-1 | TGCGCCAGCAGTGGGGCTAGCGGGGGCAATGAGCAGTTCTTC | CASSGASGGNEQFF
TRBJ2-3 | . | TRBD1 | TRBV28 | TGTGCCAGCAGTAACAGGGGATCCCACACAGATACGCAGTATTTT | CASSNRGSHTDTQYF
TRBJ2-1 | few | TRBD2 | TRBV2 | TGTGCCAGCAGTGCGGGACTAGCGGGCGAGCAGTTCTTC | CASSAGLAGEQFF
TRBJ1-2 | . | . | TRBV30 | TGTGCCTACACGAATAGGGGCGGGGGAGGCTACACCTTC | CAYTNRGGGGYTF
TRBJ2-1 | . | . | TRBV7-8 | TGTGCCAGCAGCTTCGCACTAGCCGGGGTCGGTGAGCAGTTCTTC | CASSFALAGVGEQFF
TRBJ1-5 | . | . | TRBV6-1 | TGTGCCAGCAGTGATTCAGGGAGAGTCGGTCAGCCCCAGCATTTT | CASSDSGRVGQPQHF
TRBJ1-6 | . | . | TRBV7-9 | TGTGCCAGCAGCCCGGGGGCCGTAGGTAATTCACCCCTCCACTTT | CASSPGAVGNSPLHF
TRBJ2-1 | . | . | TRBV28 | TGTGCCAGCAGTTTTATAGACCAAACCTACAATGAGCAGTTCTTC | CASSFIDQTYNEQFF
TRBJ1-1 | . | . | TRBV19 | TGTGCCAGTAGTATCAAAGACGCCACAAGAGCTTTCTTT | CASSIKDATRAFF
TRBJ1-2 | . | . | TRBV11-2 | TGTGCCAGCAGCTTAGATCTGGGGCAGGCCGCCTATGGCTACACCTTC | CASSLDLGQAAYGYTF
TRBJ1-2 | few | . | TRBV21-1 | TGTGCCAGCAGCAAAGCGGATATGGGACAGGGTTCGAACTATGGCTACACCTTC | CASSKADMGQGSNYGYTF